This entry is about one T cell receptor beta chain. Antigen specificity is unknown. This record comes from a study of post-analysis software for immune sequencing data. General study points: Controls showed lower frequencies than patients for a few TRBV segments, and TRBV5-6, TRBV5-1 and TRBV20-1 were among these. Controls had significantly higher normalized Chao1 diversity than multiple sclerosis patients.

Built from TCR beta cDNA, the libraries had unique molecular identifiers in them. TCRdb fed the PCR reads into MiXCR, producing one record per CDR3 protein. Here the sample spans 600,000 to 750,000 distinct CDR3 sequences, approximately 60% being singletons. The length of the CDR3 is 19 residues. Unmatched junction bases numbered 14, after V lost 6 bases and J lost 1 base. Sequencing was performed on blood. The sequence came from a girl aged 2 to 9 with multiple sclerosis. V and J are TRBV12-3 or TRBV12-4 and TRBJ2-1; the match to TRBD2 covers 11 bases. CDR3 in amino acids: CASRGGLAGGIRSYNEQFF. The CDR3 nucleotides are TGTGCCAGCAGGGGAGGGCTAGCGGGAGGAATTAGGTCCTACAATGAGCAGTTCTTC.